The 25 T cell receptor beta chains reported below all come from one sample, sequenced in a study of T cell responses to AZD1222 COVID-19 vaccine (dated by TCRdb to the early 2020s). Sample time point, as interpreted from the label and publication: baseline before first vaccination. The meaning of the sample's treatment or condition label: meningococcal conjugate vaccine given as trial control. Library creation used the immunoSEQ multiplex PCR assay. The table comes from immuneACCESS by way of TCRdb, which keeps in-frame sequences with V and J called. Part of the clones is missing from these tables; in studies checked, under half for an unresolved V gene and the rest for unknown reasons. This sample is represented by about 120,000 clones; roughly 91% of them were singletons. Around 4.5% of the sample rests with the top ten. The sequencing used peripheral blood, collected on day 0 of MenACWY control vaccination. These receptors were obtained from an adult in good health.

This clone was seen a single time. As DNA, the CDR3 is TGTGCCAGCAGCCTACAGACAGCCAGGGTGTTGAAGACCCAGTACTTC. Translation: CASSLQTARVLKTQYF. The V and J genes are TRBV5-6 and TRBJ2-5; the D gene is possibly TRBD1 (5 bases). The CDR3 runs 16 residues. V was pared by 4 bases and J by 6 bases, with 22 bases between. Germline-derived CDR1 and CDR2 are SGHDT and YYEEEE.

This rearrangement joins TRBV27 to TRBJ2-7; 9 bases are a match to TRBD2. The CDR3 sequence is 14 residues long. The germline CDR1 and CDR2 sequences are MNHEY and SMNVEV (reference sequence). The V and J ends lost 5 bases and 1 base, in that order; junction bases with no gene match: 3. Written as DNA, the CDR3 is TGTGCCAGCAGTCCCAGCGGGGGGTCCTACGAGCAGTACTTC. This gives the protein CASSPSGGSYEQYF.

This clone was seen only a few times. The chain is built from TRBV5-4 and TRBJ2-7; 12 nucleotides line up with TRBD2. The J segment lost 0 bases and the V segment lost 4 bases, leaving 8 bases of the junction unmatched. The CDR3 covers 17 residues. In germline, CDR1 is SGHNT, CDR2 YYREEE (reference sequence). CDR3 in amino acids: CASSIGLAGLSSYEQYF. CDR3 sequence (DNA): TGTGCCAGCAGCATCGGACTAGCGGGGTTGAGCTCCTACGAGCAGTACTTC.

The chain uses TRBV25-1 and TRBJ2-5; no firm D call. Trimming shortened V by 6 bases and J by 4 bases, and 18 bases separated the two germline ends. Germline V gene data show CDR1 as MGHDK and CDR2 as SYGVNS. The CDR3 has 15 residues. The chain's CDR3 is CASSQPLGLRETQYF. In DNA, the CDR3 is TGTGCCAGCAGCCAACCCCTGGGGTTGCGAGAGACCCAGTACTTC.

V and J are TRBV5-1 and TRBJ1-6; TRBD1 matches at 9 bases. Trimming took 3 bases from V and 7 from J; bases not matched to a gene: 5. This CDR3 is built from 15 residues. The germline V gene has CDR1 SGHRS and CDR2 YFSETQ. Here the CDR3 DNA reads TGCGCCAGCAGCTACGCCGGGACAGGGAATTCACCCCTCCACTTT. Translated: CASSYAGTGNSPLHF.

The chain carries TRBV7-3 and TRBJ2-5; D perhaps matches TRBD1 (6 bases). In germline, CDR1 is SGHTA, CDR2 FQGTGA. V was cut by 5 bases and J by 4 bases, with 11 bases left in between. CDR3 length: 13 residues. CDR3 protein: CASSPTGLETQYF. CDR3 DNA sequence: TGTGCCAGCAGCCCCACAGGGCTAGAGACCCAGTACTTC.

The CDR3 region has the DNA TGTGCCAGCAGTTCGGGGACAGGGGGTCACGAGCAGTACGTC. Translating it yields CASSSGTGGHEQYV. The gene calls are TRBV6-2 or TRBV6-3 and TRBJ2-7; the match to TRBD1 covers 11 bases. The CDR3 extends over 14 amino acids. V was pared by 4 bases and J by 5 bases, with 4 bases of the junction left unmatched. Looked up from germline, CDR1 is MNHEY and CDR2 is SVGEGT.

The genes are TRBV10-3 and TRBJ2-7, with D possibly TRBD2 on 6 matching bases. Per germline, CDR1 ENHRY and CDR2 SYGVKD. The length of the CDR3 is 15 residues. Trimming pared 2 bases from V and 0 bases from J, leaving 11 bases between. CDR3: CAISEPGTGSYEQYF. CDR3 coding DNA: TGTGCCATCAGTGAGCCCGGGACTGGCTCCTACGAGCAGTACTTC.

This clone was counted between two and nine times. V is TRBV28 and J is TRBJ2-2; D is perhaps TRBD2 (5 bases). The CDR3 spans 13 residues. V dropped 5 bases and J dropped 6 bases, with 10 bases sitting between them. CDR1 and CDR2 (germline): MDHEN, SYDVKM. In DNA form, the CDR3 reads TGTGCCAGCAGTAACCGGGGAGCCGGGGAGCTGTTTTTT. Translation gives CASSNRGAGELFF.

V and J are TRBV11-2 and TRBJ1-2, with TRBD1 matching over 8 bases. V shed 2 bases and J 4 bases; nucleotides not matched to a gene: 9. The length of the CDR3 is 16 residues. Germline V gene sequence: CDR1 SGHAT, CDR2 FQNNGV. The CDR3 loop reads CASSLLVDRGFYGYTF. The CDR3 region has the DNA TGTGCCAGCAGCTTATTGGTCGACAGGGGCTTCTATGGCTACACCTTC. Full variable domain (remainder filled in from reference TRBV11-2 and TRBJ1-2): EAGVAQSPRYKIIEKRQSVAFWCNPISGHATLYWYQQILGQGPKLLIQFQNNGVVDDSQLPKDRFSAERLKGVDSTLKIQPAKLEDSAVYLCASSLLVDRGFYGYTFGSGTRLTVV.

This chain connects TRBV4-3 to TRBJ1-3, with no clear D. This CDR3 contains 17 residues. Germline V gene sequence: CDR1 LGHNA, CDR2 YSLEER. V lost 0 bases and J 0 bases, leaving 12 bases between the germline ends. The CDR3 here is CASSQDHVGPSGNTIYF. In DNA form, the CDR3 reads TGCGCCAGCAGCCAAGATCATGTCGGTCCCTCTGGAAACACCATATATTTT.

This chain uses TRBV7-2 with TRBJ1-4, with D uncertain. The V end lost 4 bases, the J end lost 3 bases, and 18 bases lay between the germline ends. Looked up from germline, CDR1 is SGHTA and CDR2 is FQGNSA. This CDR3 spans 17 amino acids. As DNA, the CDR3 is TGTGCCAGCAGCTCGGTTTCAGGAGGAACTCCTAATGAAAAACTGTTTTTT. The encoded protein is CASSSVSGGTPNEKLFF.

The chain employs TRBV19 and TRBJ1-5; no reliable D call. CDR1 and CDR2 from the germline V gene are LNHDA and SQIVND (reference sequence). The CDR3 has 15 amino acids. Deletions cut 5 bases from V and 0 bases from J, with 11 bases between. This CDR3 is CASSEVQDSNQPQHF. In DNA form, the CDR3 reads TGTGCCAGTAGTGAGGTCCAAGATAGCAATCAGCCCCAGCATTTT.

Only one count was recorded for this clone. The chain has TRBV28 and TRBJ2-3, with D tentatively TRBD1 (6 bases). CDR1 MDHEN and CDR2 SYDVKM come from the germline V gene. The V and J ends lost 3 bases and 2 bases respectively, with 12 bases between them. The CDR3 has 15 amino acids. The CDR3 spells CASSLDRRITDTQYF. The CDR3 DNA sequence: TGTGCCAGCAGTTTGGACAGAAGGATCACAGATACGCAGTATTTT.

The rearrangement joins TRBV2 to TRBJ1-2; 7 bases line up with TRBD1. The CDR3 is 16 residues long. J gave up 4 bases and V 2 bases, and 10 bases lay outside the gene matches. CDR1 SNHLY and CDR2 FYNNEI come from the germline V gene. The CDR3 DNA follows: TGTGCCAGCAGTGAAATGCCCGGGACAGCACTCTATGGCTACACCTTC. This translates into CASSEMPGTALYGYTF. The full variable domain, its missing parts supplied by reference TRBV2 and TRBJ1-2, is EPEVTQTPSHQVTQMGQEVILRCVPISNHLYFYWYRQILGQKVEFLVSFYNNEISEKSEIFDDQFSVERPDGSNFTLKIRSTKLEDSAMYFCASSEMPGTALYGYTFGSGTRLTVV.

V usage is TRBV7-9 and J usage is TRBJ2-3; TRBD2 might be the D (5 bases). CDR1 and CDR2 from the germline V gene are SEHNR and FQNEAQ (reference sequence). The length of the CDR3 is 16 residues. Trimming left V 2 bases short and J 2 bases short, with 14 bases between. The CDR3 nucleotides are TGTGCCAGCAGCTTATTCCGGGATTCCTACACAGATACGCAGTATTTT. Translated, it gives CASSLFRDSYTDTQYF.

This rearrangement joins TRBV4-1 to TRBJ2-2; D may be TRBD1 (5 bases). V lost 4 bases and J lost 5, with 11 bases in between. From germline, CDR1 is MGHRA and CDR2 YSYEKL. The CDR3 sequence is 14 residues long. In DNA, the CDR3 is TGCGCCAGCAGCCTTGGGGCAGGTACCGGGGAGCTGTTTTTT. Its translation: CASSLGAGTGELFF.

This chain joins TRBV5-1 and TRBJ2-1; TRBD1 matches 8 bases. The V gene's germline CDR1 is SGHRS and CDR2 YFSETQ. The CDR3 is 15 amino acids. V dropped 4 bases and J dropped 3; count of bases not matched to a gene: 6. DNA of the CDR3: TGCGCCAGCAGCCCTGACAGGGGCATCTACAATGAGCAGTTCTTC. Translated, it gives CASSPDRGIYNEQFF. The whole variable domain, remainder taken from reference TRBV5-1 and TRBJ2-1, is KAGVTQTPRYLIKTRGQQVTLSCSPISGHRSVSWYQQTPGQGLQFLFEYFSETQRNKGNFPGRFSGRQFSNSRSEMNVSTLELGDSALYLCASSPDRGIYNEQFFGPGTRLTVL.

As DNA, the CDR3 is TGTGCCAGCAGCTTAGTAGGGGTTCGGTTGAACACTGAAGCTTTCTTT. Amino acids: CASSLVGVRLNTEAFF. The V and J genes are TRBV7-2 and TRBJ1-1; the D gene is possibly TRBD1 (5 bases). The V gene's germline CDR1 is SGHTA and CDR2 FQGNSA. Trimming took 1 base from V and 0 from J, leaving 12 bases between them. This CDR3 has 16 amino acids.

This chain links TRBV11-2 with TRBJ1-4; a weak D match, TRBD1 (5 bases). V was clipped by 1 base and J by 0 bases, with 9 bases between them. CDR1 is SGHAT, CDR2 FQNNGV, per germline. The CDR3 has 16 amino acids. The CDR3 loop reads CASSLAWGSTNEKLFF. DNA for the CDR3: TGTGCCAGCAGCTTAGCATGGGGGTCAACTAATGAAAAACTGTTTTTT.

The table lists this clone with a count of one. The CDR3 protein is CASTATDTQYF. In DNA, the CDR3 is TGTGCCAGCACTGCCACAGATACGCAGTATTTT. The chain uses TRBV7-2 and TRBJ2-3, with D unresolved. In germline, CDR1 is SGHTA, CDR2 FQGNSA. This CDR3 has 11 residues. The V end was cut by 7 bases, the J end by 2 bases, with 4 bases between.

The chain has TRBV6-6 and TRBJ2-2; 7 bases are shared with TRBD1. The CDR3 consists of 15 residues. Germline CDR1 and CDR2: MNHNY and SVGAGI (reference sequence). The trim removed 10 bases at V and 3 bases at J, leaving 11 bases unmatched. CDR3 DNA: TGTGCCATCGCCCGACAGGGAATGGACACCGGGGAGCTGTTTTTT. Its protein is CAIARQGMDTGELFF.

This clone turned up a few times. The V gene is TRBV7-2, the J gene TRBJ2-5; 7 bases are a match to TRBD2. The CDR3 totals 16 residues. Trimming cost V 2 bases and J 2 bases; bases outside gene matches: 8. Germline V gives CDR1 SGHTA, CDR2 FQGNSA. CDR3 region: CASSLFREGPQETQYF. The CDR3 DNA follows: TGTGCCAGCAGCTTATTCAGGGAGGGTCCACAAGAGACCCAGTACTTC. Full variable domain (rest looked up from reference TRBV7-2 and TRBJ2-5): GAGVSQSPSNKVTEKGKDVELRCDPISGHTALYWYRQSLGQGLEFLIYFQGNSAPDKSGLPSDRFSAERTGGSVSTLTIQRTQQEDSAVYLCASSLFREGPQETQYFGPGTRLLVL.

This rearrangement joins TRBV29-1 to TRBJ2-2; D is unresolved. V was trimmed by 6 bases and J by 1 base, leaving 3 bases between them. This CDR3 is 11 amino acids long. Germline V gene lookup returns CDR1 SQVTM and CDR2 ANQGSEA. The CDR3 DNA reads as TGCAGCGTCAAGAACACCGGGGAGCTGTTTTTT. Encoded protein: CSVKNTGELFF.

The V call is TRBV10-3, the J call TRBJ1-5, with D perhaps TRBD1 (5 bases). Germline V gene data show CDR1 as ENHRY and CDR2 as SYGVKD. Trimming pared 2 bases from V and 2 bases from J, leaving 10 bases between. The CDR3 spans 15 residues. This CDR3 reads CAISERGDGNQPQHF. Written as DNA, the CDR3 is TGTGCCATCAGTGAGAGGGGCGACGGCAATCAGCCCCAGCATTTT.